The rows below give T cell receptor beta chains drawn from one sample of a study of Ad26.COV2.S vaccination and SARS-CoV-2 variants. Produced via immunoSEQ multiplex PCR; TCRdb's table is partial and in-frame only. The table shows 250,000 to 300,000 clones, with about 87% occurring only once. The starting material was peripheral blood, obtained in a trial of Ad26.COV2.S vaccine versus placebo. These receptor sequences come from a person between 18 and 65 years old who received the Ad26.COV2.S COVID-19 vaccine or a placebo. Both conserved end residues are part of each CDR3. A D gene is named only where the DNA matches it firmly. Some rows mark clone size as missing; the rest say once, few, many or name a class of expanded clone.

TRBV7-9	NA	TRBJ1-1	NA	CASRPPAEMGTEAFF	TGTGCCAGCAGGCCCCCTGCGGAAATGGGGACTGAAGCTTTCTTT
TRBV6-1	NA	TRBJ1-2	NA	CAASPGDTLNYGYTF	TGTGCCGCCTCACCGGGGGACACCCTTAACTATGGCTACACCTTC
TRBV3-1/TRBV3-2	NA	TRBJ2-1	NA	CASSLEEAGTVF	TGTGCCAGCAGCCTAGAGGAGGCGGGAACGGTCTTC
TRBV3-1/TRBV3-2	NA	TRBJ2-1	TRBD2	CASSPLAGGGSNEQFF	TGTGCCAGCAGCCCGCTAGCGGGAGGAGGGTCCAATGAGCAGTTCTTC
TRBV3-1/TRBV3-2	NA	TRBJ1-2	NA	CASSQATVNYGYTF	TGTGCCAGCAGCCAAGCGACAGTGAACTATGGCTACACCTTC
TRBV12-5	NA	TRBJ2-3	NA	CASGLVLGATDTQYF	TGTGCTAGTGGTTTGGTACTGGGAGCCACAGATACGCAGTATTTT
TRBV2	NA	TRBJ1-4	TRBD1	CASRTSGGPATNEKLFF	TGTGCCAGCAGGACGTCAGGGGGGCCTGCAACTAATGAAAAACTGTTTTTT
TRBV19	few	TRBJ1-3	NA	CASKVGGTNSGNTIYF	TGTGCCAGTAAGGTCGGGGGAACGAACTCTGGAAACACCATATATTTT
TRBV30	NA	TRBJ1-2	NA	CAWKRGTYYGYTF	TGTGCCTGGAAAAGGGGGACCTACTATGGCTACACCTTC
TRBV18	NA	TRBJ1-1	TRBD1	CASSPRGQGMNTEAFF	TGTGCCAGCTCACCCCGGGGACAGGGGATGAACACTGAAGCTTTCTTT
TRBV7-2	NA	TRBJ1-2	TRBD1	CASSLAGGLSVYGYTF	TGTGCCAGCAGCTTGGCAGGGGGCTTAAGCGTCTATGGCTACACCTTC
TRBV7-2	NA	TRBJ2-7	TRBD1	CASSLEASDRGYEQYF	TGTGCCAGCAGCTTAGAAGCTTCGGACAGGGGTTACGAGCAGTACTTC
TRBV11-2	NA	TRBJ1-2	NA	CASSLSQGNYGYTF	TGTGCCAGCAGCTTATCCCAGGGCAACTATGGCTACACCTTC
TRBV4-1	NA	TRBJ1-3	TRBD1	CASSQVPTGSSGNTIYF	TGCGCCAGCAGCCAAGTCCCGACAGGGAGCTCTGGAAACACCATATATTTT
TRBV2	NA	TRBJ1-1	TRBD1	CATQGARGDTEAFF	TGTGCCACCCAGGGGGCGCGTGGGGACACTGAAGCTTTCTTT
TRBV18	NA	TRBJ2-1	TRBD1	CASSGSGTGPYNEQFF	TGTGCCAGCTCAGGATCCGGGACAGGGCCCTACAATGAGCAGTTCTTC
TRBV7-9	NA	TRBJ1-1	NA	CASSYTRGGPEAFF	TGTGCCAGCAGCTATACGCGAGGAGGCCCTGAAGCTTTCTTT
TRBV14	NA	TRBJ2-1	TRBD2	CASSLLAGTLNEQFF	TGTGCCAGCAGCCTTTTAGCGGGAACCTTGAATGAGCAGTTCTTC
TRBV27	NA	TRBJ2-7	NA	CASSEAGNEQYF	TGTGCCAGCTCCGAGGCAGGGAACGAGCAGTACTTC
TRBV29-1	NA	TRBJ1-2	TRBD1	CSVEKGAPPGTF	TGCAGCGTTGAGAAGGGGGCCCCCCCCGGCACCTTC
TRBV11-3	NA	TRBJ2-7	NA	CASRPPGDSSYEQYF	TGTGCCAGCAGACCACCTGGAGACAGCTCCTACGAGCAGTACTTC
TRBV28	NA	TRBJ1-1	NA	CASRPDGAWGTEAFF	TGTGCCAGCAGACCGGACGGCGCTTGGGGCACTGAAGCTTTCTTT
TRBV19	NA	TRBJ2-2	NA	CASSRRGGELFF	TGTGCCAGTAGTAGGAGGGGCGGGGAGCTGTTTTTT
TRBV4-1	NA	TRBJ1-2	TRBD1	CASSLGQAGSYGYTF	TGCGCCAGCAGCCTGGGACAGGCAGGCAGCTATGGCTACACCTTC
TRBV6-4	NA	TRBJ2-1	NA	CASRLTGGYNEQFF	TGTGCCAGCAGGCTAACCGGGGGCTACAATGAGCAGTTCTTC
TRBV7-3	NA	TRBJ2-1	NA	CASSLARGEQFF	TGTGCCAGCAGCCTTGCTCGAGGTGAGCAGTTCTTC
TRBV18	NA	TRBJ1-1	NA	CASSPPSGQRDEAFF	TGTGCCAGCTCACCACCATCAGGACAAAGGGATGAAGCTTTCTTT
TRBV18	NA	TRBJ2-2	TRBD1	CASSPLDRGNTGELFF	TGTGCCAGCTCACCTCTTGACAGGGGGAACACCGGGGAGCTGTTTTTT
TRBV2	NA	TRBJ1-5	NA	CASRTTRAQPQHF	TGTGCCAGCAGGACGACGAGGGCTCAGCCCCAGCATTTT
TRBV4-2	once	TRBJ1-6	NA	CASSQEWNSPLHF	TGTGCCAGCAGCCAAGAGTGGAATTCACCCCTCCACTTT
TRBV12-3/TRBV12-4	few	TRBJ2-7	TRBD1	CASSPDRGYEQYF	TGTGCCAGCAGTCCCGACAGGGGCTACGAGCAGTACTTC
TRBV28	few	TRBJ1-5	TRBD1	CASSDQTGARQPQHF	TGTGCCAGCAGTGACCAGACAGGGGCACGGCAGCCCCAGCATTTT
TRBV2	NA	TRBJ1-1	NA	CASSEVLPNTEAFF	TGTGCCAGCAGTGAGGTACTTCCGAACACTGAAGCTTTCTTT
TRBV9	NA	TRBJ2-1	NA	CASSVAVTGIDNEQFF	TGTGCCAGCAGCGTAGCTGTGACAGGAATAGACAATGAGCAGTTCTTC
TRBV5-1	NA	TRBJ2-5	NA	CASSLAGETQYF	TGCGCCAGCAGCTTGGCGGGAGAGACCCAGTACTTC
TRBV5-6	NA	TRBJ2-1	TRBD1	CASSWTGGNEQFF	TGTGCCAGCAGCTGGACAGGGGGCAATGAGCAGTTCTTC
TRBV21-1	NA	TRBJ1-3	NA	CASLRGFGVLYF	TGTGCCAGCCTGAGGGGTTTTGGGGTCTTATATTTT
TRBV7-9	NA	TRBJ1-2	TRBD1	CASSSRDRFNYGYTF	TGTGCCAGCAGCAGCCGGGACAGATTCAACTATGGCTACACCTTC
TRBV30	once	TRBJ2-1	NA	CAWSPGSSYNEQFF	TGTGCCTGGAGTCCGGGGAGCTCCTACAATGAGCAGTTCTTC
TRBV4-2	NA	TRBJ1-2	TRBD1	CASSQDGPGQGNGYTF	TGTGCCAGCAGCCAAGACGGTCCGGGACAGGGGAATGGCTACACCTTC
TRBV5-4	NA	TRBJ1-1	NA	CASSLEWGGTEAFF	TGTGCCAGCAGCTTGGAGTGGGGGGGGACTGAAGCTTTCTTT
TRBV2	NA	TRBJ1-1	NA	CASQEDRNTEAFF	TGTGCCAGCCAAGAGGACAGGAACACTGAAGCTTTCTTT
TRBV9	NA	TRBJ1-2	TRBD1	CASSVRRDRGSGYTF	TGTGCCAGCAGCGTAAGGAGGGACAGGGGAAGTGGCTACACCTTC
TRBV4-2	many	TRBJ2-2	TRBD2	CASSQGSAGDVGELFF	TGTGCCAGCAGCCAAGGGTCCGCGGGAGATGTCGGGGAGCTGTTTTTT
TRBV12-3/TRBV12-4	NA	TRBJ2-1	NA	CASSFAQNNEQFF	TGTGCCAGCAGTTTTGCGCAGAACAATGAGCAGTTCTTC
TRBV19	few	TRBJ2-7	NA	CASSPPSSGTYEQYF	TGTGCCAGTAGTCCCCCGAGTAGCGGTACCTACGAGCAGTACTTC
TRBV25-1	NA	TRBJ1-4	NA	CASSGGDGATNEKLFF	TGTGCCAGCAGTGGGGGGGACGGCGCAACTAATGAAAAACTGTTTTTT
TRBV27	NA	TRBJ2-1	NA	CASRVAGASYNEQFF	TGTGCCAGCAGGGTGGCGGGGGCGTCCTACAATGAGCAGTTCTTC
TRBV6-2/TRBV6-3	few	TRBJ2-2	NA	CASSYSFSSGELFF	TGTGCCAGCAGTTACTCTTTTAGCTCCGGGGAGCTGTTTTTT
TRBV6-5	NA	TRBJ1-1	NA	CASSRGWDTEAFF	TGTGCCAGCTCGAGGGGGTGGGACACTGAAGCTTTCTTT
TRBV9	once	TRBJ2-5	TRBD2	CASSAERGALQETQYF	TGTGCCAGCAGCGCCGAGCGGGGGGCATTACAAGAGACCCAGTACTTC